What follows are 11 T cell receptor beta chains derived from one specimen sequenced in a study of PD-L1 blockade in urothelial cancer. Sequencing was performed with immunoSEQ multiplex PCR; in TCRdb, only in-frame clones are kept and a portion is missing. The sample yields some 48,000 clones, 86% seen once. The sample's time point: peripheral blood 6 weeks after treatment start. This specimen was PBMCs, taken around atezolizumab (anti-PD-L1) treatment. The receptors here all came from a man between 60 and 75 years old with urothelial cancer.

This chain links TRBV4-2 with TRBJ2-2, with D maybe TRBD1 (6 bases). The V end was cut by 1 base, the J end by 6 bases, with 21 bases between. The CDR3 covers 18 residues. The germline V gene has CDR1 LGHNA and CDR2 YNFKEQ. The CDR3 reads CASSQGPNRDSYAGELFF. The CDR3 coding sequence is TGTGCCAGCAGCCAAGGACCAAACAGGGATTCTTACGCCGGGGAGCTGTTTTTT.

The chain carries TRBV25-1 and TRBJ1-1; D is possibly TRBD1 (6 bases). V lost 7 bases and J lost 1, with 19 bases in between. Per germline, CDR1 MGHDK and CDR2 SYGVNS. This CDR3 comprises 16 residues. The CDR3: CASKRNVGARNTEAFF. The CDR3 bases are TGTGCCAGCAAACGGAACGTGGGGGCTAGGAACACTGAAGCTTTCTTT.

J is TRBJ2-7 and V is TRBV7-2; TRBD2 aligns across 8 bases. The junction had 6 bases not matched to a gene; V was cut back by 3 bases and J by 5 bases. Germline values: CDR1 SGHTA, CDR2 FQGNSA. The CDR3 has 14 residues. CDR3 in amino acids: CASSFGGGTDEQYF. Written as DNA, the CDR3 is TGTGCCAGCAGCTTCGGGGGGGGCACGGACGAGCAGTACTTC.

Only one count was recorded for this clone. The rearrangement links TRBV19 to TRBJ2-7, with a weak D call TRBD1 (5 bases). Trimming pared 1 base from V and 3 bases from J, leaving 16 bases between. CDR1 is LNHDA and CDR2 is SQIVND in the germline V gene (reference sequence). The CDR3 extends over 16 amino acids. CDR3 amino acids: CASSIGAGSSFYEQYF. Written as DNA, the CDR3 is TGTGCCAGTAGTATAGGCGCAGGGTCATCCTTCTACGAGCAGTACTTC.

This chain uses TRBV2 with TRBJ2-3; 7 bases are shared with TRBD1. Germline V gene sequence: CDR1 SNHLY, CDR2 FYNNEI. This CDR3 spans 18 amino acids. After removal of 8 bases from V and 0 bases from J, the junction contained 17 bases not matched to a gene. Here the CDR3 reads CASALRPGTDTSTDTQYF. Written as DNA, the CDR3 is TGTGCCAGCGCCTTAAGGCCAGGGACAGACACTAGCACAGATACGCAGTATTTT.

The chain carries TRBV19 and TRBJ2-2; D perhaps matches TRBD1 (5 bases). V lost 3 bases to trimming and J lost 0 bases, with 5 bases between them. CDR3 length: 14 amino acids. The germline V gene has CDR1 LNHDA and CDR2 SQIVND (reference sequence). In DNA form, the CDR3 reads TGTGCCAGTAGTATGACAGCGAACACCGGGGAGCTGTTTTTT. It encodes CASSMTANTGELFF.

The chain has TRBV19 and TRBJ2-7; TRBD1 aligns across 7 bases. This CDR3 is built from 15 residues. Trimming removed 1 base from V and 3 bases from J; junction bases left unmatched: 6. From germline, CDR1 is LNHDA and CDR2 SQIVND (reference sequence). The CDR3 loop reads CASSIGWDRIYEQYF. The CDR3 coding sequence is TGTGCCAGTAGTATAGGATGGGACAGAATCTACGAGCAGTACTTC.

The rearrangement links TRBV10-3 to TRBJ2-3; 10 bases align to TRBD2. V was clipped by 2 bases and J by 3 bases; unmatched bases: 2. Per the germline V gene, CDR1 is ENHRY and CDR2 is SYGVKD. This CDR3 region has 15 residues. The CDR3 loop is CAISEGLAETDTQYF. Here the CDR3 DNA reads TGTGCCATCAGTGAGGGACTAGCGGAAACAGATACGCAGTATTTT.

The rearrangement uses TRBV11-2 and TRBJ2-5; TRBD1 might be the D (8 bases). Between the trimmed V and J ends, which lost 7 bases and 3 bases, there was a span of 18 bases. CDR3 length equals 15 residues. CDR1 and CDR2 from the germline V gene are SGHAT and FQNNGV. CDR3 region: CASTNGQGGEETQYF. The CDR3 nucleotides read TGTGCCAGCACCAATGGACAGGGAGGGGAAGAGACCCAGTACTTC.

This chain connects TRBV6-6 to TRBJ1-6, with 7 bases lining up with TRBD1. The length of the CDR3 is 15 residues. The germline V gene encodes CDR1 MNHNY and CDR2 SVGAGI (reference sequence). V lost 5 bases to trimming and J lost 7 bases; unmatched junction nucleotides: 8. The CDR3 is CASSIGTAKNSPLHF. The CDR3 DNA reads as TGTGCCAGCAGTATCGGGACAGCTAAAAATTCACCCCTCCACTTT.

The rearrangement uses TRBV5-4 and TRBJ2-2; D remains unclear. Per germline, CDR1 SGHNT and CDR2 YYREEE (reference sequence). This CDR3 has 17 residues. V lost 2 bases, J lost 0 bases, and 14 bases lay in between. The CDR3 DNA sequence: TGTGCCAGCAGCTTTTCCAGACTGTACTCGAACACCGGGGAGCTGTTTTTT. The encoded protein is CASSFSRLYSNTGELFF.